One sample yielded the 17 T cell receptor beta chains listed below, sequenced in a study of OX40 agonist ivuxolimab in advanced cancers. Assay: immunoSEQ multiplex PCR; the TCRdb copy retains only in-frame clones and omits some. This sample has about 18,000 clones, with about 84% found just once. The sample here was CD4+ or CD8+ T cells sorted from blood, taken in a trial of the OX40 agonist ivuxolimab. The receptors were sampled from an adult with an advanced solid tumor such as melanoma, head and neck, liver or kidney cancer.

The V and J genes are TRBV20-1 and TRBJ1-1; D is uncertain. V lost 3 bases to trimming and J lost 11 bases, with 10 bases between them. There are 10 residues in the CDR3. Germline V gene data show CDR1 as DFQATT and CDR2 as SNEGSKA (reference sequence). CDR3 sequence: CSARIVRAFF. Written as DNA, the CDR3 is TGCAGTGCTAGGATTGTCAGGGCTTTCTTT.

The chain uses TRBV28 and TRBJ2-7; a possible D gene is TRBD1 (8 bases). Per the germline V gene, CDR1 is MDHEN and CDR2 is SYDVKM. The CDR3 totals 15 residues. Deletions cut 6 bases from V and 2 bases from J, with 17 bases between. CDR3 residues: CASREGGTGTYEQYF. The CDR3 bases are TGTGCCAGCAGGGAGGGGGGGACAGGCACCTACGAGCAGTACTTC.

The rearrangement uses TRBV29-1 and TRBJ2-7; D possibly matches TRBD1 or TRBD2 (6 bases each). The CDR3 is made up of 12 amino acids. V was clipped by 7 bases and J by 0 bases, with 10 bases between them. Germline V lookup: CDR1 SQVTM, CDR2 ANQGSEA. The CDR3 nucleotides read TGCAGCGCGGGGGACAACTCCTACGAGCAGTACTTC. This gives the protein CSAGDNSYEQYF.

The chain uses TRBV27 and TRBJ2-3; perhaps TRBD1 as D (6 bases). The CDR3 runs to 15 residues. Per the germline V gene, CDR1 is MNHEY and CDR2 is SMNVEV (reference sequence). Trimming cost V 2 bases and J 5 bases, with 14 bases left between them. The CDR3 spells CASSLAPGVLDTQYF. The CDR3 DNA reads as TGTGCCAGCAGTTTAGCGCCAGGGGTCCTAGATACGCAGTATTTT.

The chain couples TRBV16 to TRBJ2-1, with D possibly being TRBD1 (6 bases). Between the trimmed V and J ends, which lost 4 bases and 4 bases, there was a span of 8 bases. The germline V gene has CDR1 KGHSY and CDR2 FQNENV. This CDR3 contains 13 residues. CDR3 in amino acids: CASSPQGYNEQFF. The DNA for the CDR3 is TGTGCCAGCAGCCCACAGGGTTACAATGAGCAGTTCTTC.

The chain carries TRBV2 and TRBJ1-6, with 9 bases fitting TRBD1. J lost 7 bases, V lost 5 bases, and 3 bases had no gene match. The CDR3 sequence is 14 residues long. CDR1 SNHLY and CDR2 FYNNEI come from the germline V gene. CDR3 loop: CASSYRGLNSPLHF. The CDR3 nucleotides read TGTGCCAGCAGTTACAGGGGGCTCAATTCACCCCTCCACTTT.

Notes on this clone: The sample carries other DNA sequences with the same CDR3. The J gene is TRBJ2-3, the V gene TRBV5-6; the match to TRBD2 covers 7 bases. This CDR3 has 14 residues. The germline CDR1 and CDR2 sequences are SGHDT and YYEEEE. V trimming: 4 bases; J trimming: 4 bases; junction bases outside the gene matches: 6. CDR3 nucleotides: TGTGCCAGCAGCACCAGACTAGCCGCAGATACGCAGTATTTT. Translation gives CASSTRLAADTQYF. Drawing the rest from reference TRBV5-6 and TRBJ2-3, the complete variable domain is DAGVTQSPTHLIKTRGQQVTLRCSPKSGHDTVSWYQQALGQGPQFIFQYYEEEERQRGNFPDRFSGHQFPNYSSELNVNALLLGDSALYLCASSTRLAADTQYFGPGTRLTVL.

The chain links TRBV28 to TRBJ1-3, with 7 bases fitting TRBD1. Trimming cost V 4 bases and J 0 bases; bases outside gene matches: 3. Germline values: CDR1 MDHEN, CDR2 SYDVKM. This CDR3 has 15 amino acids. The CDR3 is CASSSDRASGNTIYF. For the CDR3, the DNA is TGTGCCAGCAGTTCTGACAGGGCCTCTGGAAACACCATATATTTT.

This chain uses TRBV27 with TRBJ1-3, with D possibly TRBD1 on 6 matching bases. Trimming removed 6 bases at V and 0 bases at J, with 9 bases between. The germline V gene encodes CDR1 MNHEY and CDR2 SMNVEV (reference sequence). This CDR3 is 14 amino acids long. In nucleotides, the CDR3 is TGTGCCAGCAGCTTGACAGGCTCTGGAAACACCATATATTTT. Translating it yields CASSLTGSGNTIYF.

The chain employs TRBV6-5 and TRBJ2-5; D possibly matches TRBD1 or TRBD2 (5 bases each). The end of the DNA aligns better with TRBJ2-7, so the J call may be wrong. The CDR3 totals 13 residues. Germline V lookup: CDR1 MNHEY, CDR2 SVGAGI. The CDR3 bases are TGTGCCAGCAGTTTAGAGGGGAAGGACGAGCAGTACTTC. The encoded protein is CASSLEGKDEQYF.

This chain uses TRBV5-4 with TRBJ2-1; D is undetermined. Trimming left V 5 bases short and J 0 bases short, with 12 bases between. Germline values: CDR1 SGHNT, CDR2 YYREEE (reference sequence). This CDR3 spans 15 amino acids. This chain's CDR3 is CASRSGSSSYNEQFF. CDR3 coding DNA: TGTGCCAGCAGATCGGGTTCAAGCTCCTACAATGAGCAGTTCTTC.

The chain couples TRBV19 to TRBJ1-1; 9 bases are a match to TRBD1. With V trimmed by 6 bases and J by 1 base, 6 bases remained unmatched. Germline CDR1 is LNHDA and CDR2 is SQIVND (reference sequence). This CDR3 contains 15 residues. The CDR3 loop is CASSGQGRRNTEAFF. For the CDR3, the DNA is TGTGCCAGTAGCGGACAGGGGAGGAGGAACACTGAAGCTTTCTTT.

Comments on this clone: A read error may account for a junction end that differs from germline. The chain joins TRBV7-3 to TRBJ2-2; 13 bases are shared with TRBD2. Germline CDR1 is SGHTA and CDR2 is FQGTGA. This CDR3 spans 18 amino acids. This CDR3 is CASSLVGTGLAGAGGLFF. The CDR3 bases are TGTGCCAGCAGCTTAGTAGGGACCGGACTAGCGGGAGCCGGGGGGCTGTTTTTT.

This clone came up a few times. This chain joins TRBV30 and TRBJ1-1; D call uncertain. CDR1 and CDR2 from the germline V gene are GTSNPN and SVGIG (reference sequence). The CDR3 length is 13 residues. V lost 5 bases to trimming and J lost 0 bases, with 10 bases between them. CDR3 in DNA: TGTGCCTGGCGGGCAGGAATGAACACTGAAGCTTTCTTT. This gives the protein CAWRAGMNTEAFF. The variable domain in full, with the rest retrieved from reference TRBV30 and TRBJ1-1, is SQTIHQWPATLVQPVGSPLSLECTVEGTSNPNLYWYRQAAGRGLQLLFYSVGIGQISSEVPQNLSASRPQDRQFILSSKKLLLSDSGFYLCAWRAGMNTEAFFGQGTRLTVV.

This chain links TRBV28 with TRBJ2-1, with D perhaps matching TRBD2 (6 bases). The CDR3 is made up of 16 amino acids. V was pared by 3 bases and J by 2 bases, with 14 bases between. CDR1 is MDHEN, CDR2 SYDVKM, per germline. This chain's CDR3 is CASSLGGTFTYNEQFF. Here the CDR3 DNA reads TGTGCCAGCAGTTTGGGGGGAACTTTCACCTACAATGAGCAGTTCTTC.

CDR3 in DNA: TGTGCCAGCAGTGAAGTCAGGGGCTGGGGCTACACCTTC. Translating gives CASSEVRGWGYTF. This chain connects TRBV2 to TRBJ1-2; tentatively, D is TRBD1 (6 bases). V lost 1 base and J lost 8, with 11 bases in between. The CDR3 is 13 amino acids. Germline V lookup: CDR1 SNHLY, CDR2 FYNNEI.

The V gene is TRBV19, the J gene TRBJ1-5, with D perhaps matching TRBD1 (5 bases). The CDR3 sequence is 14 residues long. Trimming removed 6 bases at V and 0 bases at J, with 9 bases between. CDR1 is LNHDA and CDR2 is SQIVND in the germline V gene (reference sequence). The DNA of the CDR3 is TGTGCCAGTAGGGGACGGACTAGCAATCAGCCCCAGCATTTT. The encoded protein is CASRGRTSNQPQHF.